This T cell receptor (beta chain) was sequenced during a study of T cells after yellow fever vaccination. The germline V gene has CDR1 SQVTM and CDR2 ANQGSEA. V gave up 8 bases and J gave up 1 base; unmatched junction bases: 6. The CDR3 sequence is 13 residues long. 5'RACE template switching added a universal primer site and UMIs to TCR cDNA. MiXCR, run by TCRdb on the 5' RACE reads, gives a single entry per CDR3 protein. This sample yields about 220,000 distinct CDR3 sequences, of which 3% to 3.5% are seen a single time; about 3% belongs to the top ten. Study results and caveats: At 95% to 98% for CD4 and roughly 87% for CD8, most primary-vaccination clones showed up again after the booster. The secondary response showed a weaker magnitude and a faster peak, day 5 versus 15. Highly abundant clonotypes carried over from the bulk population could end up in FACS-sorted repertoires as contaminants.

This clonotype was counted ten times or more. The antigen is not known. The TCR comes from a man aged 18-30 years who received the YFV17D yellow fever vaccine. The sequencing here drew on CD4+ T cells sorted from PBMCs, taken 10 days after the yellow fever booster vaccination. This rearrangement joins TRBV29-1 to TRBJ1-1; 8 nucleotides agree with TRBD1. The CDR3 is CSTHRGTNTEAFF. CDR3 bases: TGCAGCACACACAGGGGGACGAACACTGAAGCTTTCTTT. Full variable domain (missing parts from reference TRBV29-1 and TRBJ1-1): SAVISQKPSRDICQRGTSLTIQCQVDSQVTMMFWYRQQPGQSLTLIATANQGSEATYESGFVIDKFPISRPNLTFSTLTVSNMSPEDSSIYLCSTHRGTNTEAFFGQGTRLTVV.